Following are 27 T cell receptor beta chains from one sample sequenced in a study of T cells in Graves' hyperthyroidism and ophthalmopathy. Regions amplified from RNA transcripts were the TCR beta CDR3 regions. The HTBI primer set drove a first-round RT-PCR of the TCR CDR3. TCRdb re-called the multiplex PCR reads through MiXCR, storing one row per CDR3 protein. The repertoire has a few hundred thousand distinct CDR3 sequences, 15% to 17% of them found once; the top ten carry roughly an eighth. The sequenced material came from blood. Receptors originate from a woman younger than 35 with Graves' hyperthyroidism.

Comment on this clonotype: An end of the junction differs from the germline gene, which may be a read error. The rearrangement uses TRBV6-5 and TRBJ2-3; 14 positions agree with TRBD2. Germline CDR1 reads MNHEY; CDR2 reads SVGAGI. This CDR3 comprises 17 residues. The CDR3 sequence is CASSDSGTSGSRNTQYF. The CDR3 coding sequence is TGTGCCAGCAGTGACTCCGGGACTAGCGGGAGTCGGAATACGCAGTATTTT.

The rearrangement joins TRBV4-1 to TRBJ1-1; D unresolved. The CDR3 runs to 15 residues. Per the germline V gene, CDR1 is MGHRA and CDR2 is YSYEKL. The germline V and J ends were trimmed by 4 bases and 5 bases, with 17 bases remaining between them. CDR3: CASSPLELGKTEAFF. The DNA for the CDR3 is TGCGCCAGCAGCCCTTTGGAACTAGGGAAGACTGAAGCTTTCTTT.

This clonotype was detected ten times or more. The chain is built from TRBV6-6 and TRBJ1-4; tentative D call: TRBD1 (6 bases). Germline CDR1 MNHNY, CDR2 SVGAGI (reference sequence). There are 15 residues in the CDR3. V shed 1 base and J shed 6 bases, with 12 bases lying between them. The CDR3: CASSYLGAGDEKLFF. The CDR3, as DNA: TGTGCCAGCAGTTACTTGGGGGCGGGAGATGAAAAACTGTTTTTT.

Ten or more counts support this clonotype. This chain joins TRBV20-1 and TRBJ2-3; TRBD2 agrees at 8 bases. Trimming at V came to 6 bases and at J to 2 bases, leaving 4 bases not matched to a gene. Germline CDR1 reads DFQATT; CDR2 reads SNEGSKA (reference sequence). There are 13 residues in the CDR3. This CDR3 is CSARGGITDTQYF. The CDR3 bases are TGCAGTGCACGGGGGGGTATCACAGATACGCAGTATTTT.

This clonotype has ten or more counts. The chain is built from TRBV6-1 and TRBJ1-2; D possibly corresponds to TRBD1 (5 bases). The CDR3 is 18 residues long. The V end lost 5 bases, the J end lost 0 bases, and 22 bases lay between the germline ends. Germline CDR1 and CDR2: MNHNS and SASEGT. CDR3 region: CASSPSPNGGSTNYGYTF. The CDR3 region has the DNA TGTGCCAGCAGTCCTTCACCGAATGGGGGAAGTACTAACTATGGCTACACCTTC.

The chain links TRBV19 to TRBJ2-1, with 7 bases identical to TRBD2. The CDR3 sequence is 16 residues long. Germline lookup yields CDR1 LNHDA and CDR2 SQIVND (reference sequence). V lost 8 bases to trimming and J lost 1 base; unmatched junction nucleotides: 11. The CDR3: CASRGRLRGSYNEQFF. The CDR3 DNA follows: TGTGCCAGTCGTGGTAGGTTGCGGGGGTCCTACAATGAGCAGTTCTTC.

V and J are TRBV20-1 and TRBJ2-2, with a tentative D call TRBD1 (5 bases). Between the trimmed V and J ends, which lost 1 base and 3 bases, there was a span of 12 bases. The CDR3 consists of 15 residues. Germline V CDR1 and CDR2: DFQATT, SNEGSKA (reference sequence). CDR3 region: CSARGPRVDTGELFF. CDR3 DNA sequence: TGCAGTGCTAGAGGACCCAGGGTGGACACCGGGGAGCTGTTTTTT.

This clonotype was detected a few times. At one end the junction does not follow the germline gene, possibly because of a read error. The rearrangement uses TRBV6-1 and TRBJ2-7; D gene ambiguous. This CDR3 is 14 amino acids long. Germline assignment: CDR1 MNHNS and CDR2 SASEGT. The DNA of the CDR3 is TGTGCCAGCAGTGAAGATCCGACGTCCTCCGAGCAGTACTTC. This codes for CASSEDPTSSEQYF.

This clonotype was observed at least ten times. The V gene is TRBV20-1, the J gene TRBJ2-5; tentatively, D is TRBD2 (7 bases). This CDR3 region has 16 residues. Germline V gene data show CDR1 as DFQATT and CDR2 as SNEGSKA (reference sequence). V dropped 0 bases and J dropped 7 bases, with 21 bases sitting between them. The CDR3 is CSARDSGGGPYATQYF. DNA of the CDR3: TGCAGTGCTAGAGATTCCGGCGGGGGCCCTTATGCGACCCAGTACTTC.

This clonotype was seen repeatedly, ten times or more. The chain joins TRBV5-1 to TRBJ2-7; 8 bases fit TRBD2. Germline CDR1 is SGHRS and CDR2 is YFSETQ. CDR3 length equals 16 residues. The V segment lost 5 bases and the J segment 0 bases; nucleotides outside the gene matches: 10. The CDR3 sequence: CASRHTIAGSSYEQYF. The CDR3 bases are TGCGCCAGCAGACACACAATAGCGGGGAGCTCCTACGAGCAGTACTTC.

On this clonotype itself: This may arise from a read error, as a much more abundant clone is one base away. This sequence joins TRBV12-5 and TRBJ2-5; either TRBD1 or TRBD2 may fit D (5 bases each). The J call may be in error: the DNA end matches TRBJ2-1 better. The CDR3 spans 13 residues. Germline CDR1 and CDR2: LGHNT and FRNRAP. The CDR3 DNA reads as TGTGCTAGTGGTTTGGGTACGGGTGGGACCCAGTTCTTC. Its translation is CASGLGTGGTQFF.

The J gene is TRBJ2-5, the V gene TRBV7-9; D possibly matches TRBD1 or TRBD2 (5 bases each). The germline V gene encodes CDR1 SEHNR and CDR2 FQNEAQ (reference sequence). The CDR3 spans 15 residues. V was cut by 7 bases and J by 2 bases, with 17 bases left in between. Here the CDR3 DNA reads TGTGCCAGCACCATTTCCGGGAAGGGGCAAGAGACCCAGTACTTC. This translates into CASTISGKGQETQYF.

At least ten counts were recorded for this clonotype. The DNA of the CDR3 is TGTGCCAGCAGTTTACGACCCGTACAGGGTCGCTCACCCCTCCACTTT. Translating gives CASSLRPVQGRSPLHF. This chain joins TRBV12-3 or TRBV12-4 and TRBJ1-6; tentatively, D is TRBD1 (6 bases). Trimming left V 2 bases short and J 10 bases short, with 18 bases between. The CDR3 extends over 16 amino acids.

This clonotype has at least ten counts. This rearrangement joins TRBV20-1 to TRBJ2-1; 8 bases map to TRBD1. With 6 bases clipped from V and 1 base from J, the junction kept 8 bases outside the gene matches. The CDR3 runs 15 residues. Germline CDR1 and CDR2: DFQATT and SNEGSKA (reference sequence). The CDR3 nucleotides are TGCAGTGCGCTCATCGGGGACAGGTCCTACAATGAGCAGTTCTTC. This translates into CSALIGDRSYNEQFF.

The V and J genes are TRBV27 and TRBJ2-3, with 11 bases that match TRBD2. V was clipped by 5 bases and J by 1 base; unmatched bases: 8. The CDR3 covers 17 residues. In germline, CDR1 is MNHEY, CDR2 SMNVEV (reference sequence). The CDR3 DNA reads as TGTGCCAGCAGTGTCCTAGCGGGGGGAGGCGGCACAGATACGCAGTATTTT. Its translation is CASSVLAGGGGTDTQYF.

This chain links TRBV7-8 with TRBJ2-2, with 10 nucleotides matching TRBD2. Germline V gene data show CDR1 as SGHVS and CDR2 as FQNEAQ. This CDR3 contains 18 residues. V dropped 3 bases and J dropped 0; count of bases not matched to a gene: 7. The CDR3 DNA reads TGTGCCAGCAGCTTCCTGACTAGCGGGTTCGCGAACACCGGGGAGCTGTTTTTT. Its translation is CASSFLTSGFANTGELFF.

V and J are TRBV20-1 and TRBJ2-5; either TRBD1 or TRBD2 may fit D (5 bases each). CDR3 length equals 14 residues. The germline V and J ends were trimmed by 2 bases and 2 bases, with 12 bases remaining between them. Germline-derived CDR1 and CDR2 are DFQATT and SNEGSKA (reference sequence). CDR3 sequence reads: CSARTGTSQETQYF. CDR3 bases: TGCAGTGCTAGAACCGGGACGTCACAAGAGACCCAGTACTTC.

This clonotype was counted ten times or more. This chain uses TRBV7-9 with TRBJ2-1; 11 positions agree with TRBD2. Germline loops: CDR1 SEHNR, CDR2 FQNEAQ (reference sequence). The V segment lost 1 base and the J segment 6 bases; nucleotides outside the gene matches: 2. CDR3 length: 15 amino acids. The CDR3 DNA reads TGTGCCAGCAGCTTAGTAGCGGGGGGGCCCAATGAGCAGTTCTTC. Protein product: CASSLVAGGPNEQFF.

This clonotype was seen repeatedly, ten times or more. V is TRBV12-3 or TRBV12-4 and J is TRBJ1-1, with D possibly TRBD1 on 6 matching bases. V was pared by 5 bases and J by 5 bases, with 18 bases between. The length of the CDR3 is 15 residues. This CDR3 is CASSPPGRGSTEAFF. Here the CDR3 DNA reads TGTGCCAGCAGTCCCCCGGGCAGGGGCAGTACTGAAGCTTTCTTT.

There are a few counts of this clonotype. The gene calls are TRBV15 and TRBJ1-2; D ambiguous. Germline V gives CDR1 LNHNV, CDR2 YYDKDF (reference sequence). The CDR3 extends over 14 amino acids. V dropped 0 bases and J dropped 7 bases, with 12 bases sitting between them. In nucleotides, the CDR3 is TGTGCCACCAGCAGAGATTCTCTGATTCGTGGCTACACCTTC. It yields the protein CATSRDSLIRGYTF.

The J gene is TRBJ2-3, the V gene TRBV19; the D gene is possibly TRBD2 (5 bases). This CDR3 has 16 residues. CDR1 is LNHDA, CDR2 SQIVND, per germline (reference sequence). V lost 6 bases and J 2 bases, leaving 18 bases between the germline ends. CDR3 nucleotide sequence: TGTGCCAGTAGCCTGCGGACTGGCGGCATCACAGATACGCAGTATTTT. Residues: CASSLRTGGITDTQYF.

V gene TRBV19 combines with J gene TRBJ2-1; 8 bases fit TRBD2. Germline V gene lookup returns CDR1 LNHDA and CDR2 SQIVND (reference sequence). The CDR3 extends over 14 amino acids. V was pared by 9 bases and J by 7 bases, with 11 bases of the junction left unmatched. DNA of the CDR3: TGTGCCAGCACGGGGGGGGGCCGGAAGAATGAGCAGTTCTTC. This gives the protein CASTGGGRKNEQFF.

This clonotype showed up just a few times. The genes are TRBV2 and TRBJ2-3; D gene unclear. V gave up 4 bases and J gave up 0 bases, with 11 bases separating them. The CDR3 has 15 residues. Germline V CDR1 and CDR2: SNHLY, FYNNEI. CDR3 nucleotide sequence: TGTGCCAGCAGTGGATCGTATCCTAGCACAGATACGCAGTATTTT. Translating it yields CASSGSYPSTDTQYF.

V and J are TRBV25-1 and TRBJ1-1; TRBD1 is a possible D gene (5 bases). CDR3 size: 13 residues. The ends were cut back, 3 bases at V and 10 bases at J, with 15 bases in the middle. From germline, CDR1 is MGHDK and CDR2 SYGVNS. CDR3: CASSDRGLCVAFF. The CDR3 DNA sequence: TGTGCCAGCAGTGACCGGGGCCTGTGTGTAGCTTTCTTT.

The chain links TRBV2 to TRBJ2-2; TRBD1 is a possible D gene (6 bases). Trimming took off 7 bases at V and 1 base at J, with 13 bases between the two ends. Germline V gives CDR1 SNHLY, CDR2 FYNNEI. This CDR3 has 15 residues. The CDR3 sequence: CASTLGQKNTGELFF. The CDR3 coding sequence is TGTGCCAGCACCCTAGGACAGAAGAACACCGGGGAGCTGTTTTTT.

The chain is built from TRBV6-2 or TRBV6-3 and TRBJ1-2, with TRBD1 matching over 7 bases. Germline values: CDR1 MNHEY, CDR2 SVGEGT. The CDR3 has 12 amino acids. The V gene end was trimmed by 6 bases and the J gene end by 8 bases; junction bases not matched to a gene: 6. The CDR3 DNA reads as TGTGCCAGCAGCGTTACAGGGGAAGGCTACACCTTC. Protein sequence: CASSVTGEGYTF.

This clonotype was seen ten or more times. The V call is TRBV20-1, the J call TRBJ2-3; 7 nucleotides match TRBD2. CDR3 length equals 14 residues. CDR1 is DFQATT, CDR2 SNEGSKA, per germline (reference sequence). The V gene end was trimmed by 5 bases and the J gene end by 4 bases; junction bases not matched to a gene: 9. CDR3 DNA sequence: TGCAGTGCTTTAGGGGCGGGGGAGGCAGATACGCAGTATTTT. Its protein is CSALGAGEADTQYF.